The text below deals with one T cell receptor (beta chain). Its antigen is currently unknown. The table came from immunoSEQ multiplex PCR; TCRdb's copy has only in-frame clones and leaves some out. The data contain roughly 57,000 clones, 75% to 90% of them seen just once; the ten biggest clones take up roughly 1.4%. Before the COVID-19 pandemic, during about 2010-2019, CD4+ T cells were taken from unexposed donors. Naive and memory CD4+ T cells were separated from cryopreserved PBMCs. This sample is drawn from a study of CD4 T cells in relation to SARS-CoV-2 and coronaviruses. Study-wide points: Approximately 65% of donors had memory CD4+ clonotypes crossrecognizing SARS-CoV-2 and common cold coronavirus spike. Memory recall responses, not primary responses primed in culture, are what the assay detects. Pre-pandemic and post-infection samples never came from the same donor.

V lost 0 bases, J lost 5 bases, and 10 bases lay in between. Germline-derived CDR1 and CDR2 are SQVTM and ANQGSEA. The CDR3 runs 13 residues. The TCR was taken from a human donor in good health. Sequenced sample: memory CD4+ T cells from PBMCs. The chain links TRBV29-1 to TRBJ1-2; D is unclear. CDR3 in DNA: TGCAGCGTTGAAGATCGCAGTCTATATGGCTACACCTTC. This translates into CSVEDRSLYGYTF.